The 27 T cell receptor beta chains below were found in one sample sequenced in a study of blood T cell repertoires in COVID-19. Method: immunoSEQ multiplex PCR; TCRdb's copy keeps in-frame clones and lacks some. The table shows some 120,000 clones, with 90% occurring only once. Sequenced input: peripheral blood. The receptors come from a human donor with active COVID-19. The donor label of this sample is uncertain.

The chain has TRBV7-9 and TRBJ2-3; weak D call: TRBD2 (5 bases). CDR1 is SEHNR, CDR2 FQNEAQ, per germline (reference sequence). This CDR3 comprises 16 residues. Trimming took off 6 bases at V and 0 bases at J, with 16 bases between the two ends. CDR3: CASRYQRLASTDTQYF. DNA for the CDR3: TGTGCCAGCAGATACCAACGTCTAGCTAGCACAGATACGCAGTATTTT. The full variable domain, rest sourced from reference TRBV7-9 and TRBJ2-3, is DTGVSQNPRHKITKRGQNVTFRCDPISEHNRLYWYRQTLGQGPEFLTYFQNEAQLEKSRLLSDRFSAERPKGSFSTLEIQRTEQGDSAMYLCASRYQRLASTDTQYFGPGTRLTVL.

The chain recombines TRBV5-1 with TRBJ1-4, with TRBD1 matching 7 bases. The CDR3 is made up of 16 amino acids. The V gene's germline CDR1 is SGHRS and CDR2 YFSETQ. V shed 3 bases and J 1 base; nucleotides not matched to a gene: 6. CDR3 loop: CASSSRTGGTNEKLFF. In nucleotides, the CDR3 is TGCGCCAGCAGCTCCCGGACAGGAGGAACTAATGAAAAACTGTTTTTT.

V and J are TRBV12-3 or TRBV12-4 and TRBJ2-7; tentative D call: TRBD2 (5 bases). CDR3 length equals 12 residues. Between the trimmed V and J ends, which lost 5 bases and 3 bases, there was a span of 8 bases. As DNA, the CDR3 is TGTGCCAGCAGTCCAGGACTCTACGAGCAGTACTTC. Amino acid sequence: CASSPGLYEQYF.

The chain uses TRBV27 and TRBJ2-5, with 8 bases identical to TRBD2. V lost 8 bases to trimming and J lost 5 bases; unmatched junction nucleotides: 13. The CDR3 covers 15 residues. In germline, CDR1 is MNHEY, CDR2 SMNVEV (reference sequence). CDR3 nucleotides: TGTGCCAGCGGATATCGGGGGGGGCGCTGGGAGACCCAGTACTTC. It is translated as CASGYRGGRWETQYF.

The chain employs TRBV7-8 and TRBJ2-2, with D tentatively TRBD1 (6 bases). This CDR3 is 15 amino acids long. The V and J ends lost 2 bases and 2 bases respectively, with 9 bases between them. The germline V gene has CDR1 SGHVS and CDR2 FQNEAQ. CDR3 loop: CASSLWGQNTGELFF. The DNA for the CDR3 is TGTGCCAGCAGCTTATGGGGGCAAAACACCGGGGAGCTGTTTTTT.

The genes are TRBV7-9 and TRBJ2-6; D not resolved. This CDR3 spans 17 amino acids. CDR1 is SEHNR and CDR2 is FQNEAQ in the germline V gene (reference sequence). V dropped 4 bases and J dropped 1 base, with 14 bases sitting between them. The CDR3 coding sequence is TGTGCCAGCAGCTGGAGTATGGCTACATCTGGGGCCAACGTCCTGACTTTC. It translates to CASSWSMATSGANVLTF.

The chain joins TRBV28 to TRBJ2-2; 13 bases are a match to TRBD2. The CDR3 is 16 amino acids. The ends lost 5 bases at V and 5 bases at J; junction bases unmatched: 5. Germline V gene sequence: CDR1 MDHEN, CDR2 SYDVKM. The CDR3 sequence is CASSQLAGGQTGELFF. In DNA, the CDR3 is TGTGCCAGCAGTCAACTAGCGGGGGGGCAAACCGGGGAGCTGTTTTTT.

V gene TRBV5-6 combines with J gene TRBJ1-2; no firm D call. CDR3 length: 18 residues. The V end was cut by 2 bases, the J end by 2 bases, with 22 bases between. Germline lookup yields CDR1 SGHDT and CDR2 YYEEEE. The CDR3 sequence is CASSLSVEAANRNYGYTF. CDR3 nucleotides: TGTGCCAGCAGCTTATCGGTTGAGGCGGCTAACCGAAACTATGGCTACACCTTC. Together with reference TRBV5-6 and TRBJ1-2, the CDR3 gives the full variable domain: DAGVTQSPTHLIKTRGQQVTLRCSPKSGHDTVSWYQQALGQGPQFIFQYYEEEERQRGNFPDRFSGHQFPNYSSELNVNALLLGDSALYLCASSLSVEAANRNYGYTFGSGTRLTVV.

Turning to this clone: The conserved closing phenylalanine or tryptophan is absent in this CDR3, likely reflecting a read error. The DNA is left out, because the CDR3 cannot be placed on it with certainty; the CDR3 is given as TCRdb lists it. This chain uses TRBV13 with TRBJ1-1; the D call in the table, TRBD1, was not verified against the DNA. CDR1 is PRHDT, CDR2 FYEKMQ, per germline (reference sequence). The CDR3 numbers 14 amino acids, ends counted. CDR3 sequence reads: CASSPKGGDRTAWG.

As concerns this clone: Because the CDR3's place on the DNA is in doubt, the DNA is left out and the CDR3 is given as listed by TCRdb. The chain joins TRBV6-2 or TRBV6-3 to TRBJ2-7; the D call of TRBD1 is as the table states it, not checked on the DNA. Germline V gene data show CDR1 as MNHEY and CDR2 as SVGEGT. With termini counted, the CDR3 has 12 amino acids. This CDR3 reads CASSFGQGAKYF.

This sequence joins TRBV15 and TRBJ2-7; tentative D call: TRBD1 (5 bases). V dropped 0 bases and J dropped 2 bases, with 14 bases sitting between them. Germline CDR1 is LNHNV and CDR2 is YYDKDF (reference sequence). The CDR3 length is 16 residues. CDR3 sequence reads: CATSRDPRGRAYEQYF. CDR3 DNA: TGTGCCACCAGCAGAGATCCCCGAGGCAGGGCCTACGAGCAGTACTTC.

V gene TRBV6-5 combines with J gene TRBJ2-1; 10 bases are shared with TRBD2. In germline, CDR1 is MNHEY, CDR2 SVGAGI. The junction had 9 bases not matched to a gene; V was cut back by 3 bases and J by 7 bases. The CDR3 spans 16 residues. The CDR3 nucleotides are TGTGCCAGCAGTTATATCTCTAGCGGGGGACCGAATGAGCAGTTCTTC. Translation: CASSYISSGGPNEQFF.

The chain carries TRBV4-3 and TRBJ2-7, with 7 bases aligning to TRBD1. V was pared by 0 bases and J by 5 bases, with 10 bases of the junction left unmatched. In germline, CDR1 is LGHNA, CDR2 YSLEER. CDR3 length: 16 amino acids. The CDR3 loop reads CASSQEGGAYHDEQYF. The CDR3, as DNA: TGCGCCAGCAGCCAAGAAGGGGGCGCTTACCATGACGAGCAGTACTTC.

The chain links TRBV7-2 to TRBJ2-3, with 14 bases lining up with TRBD2. Looked up from germline, CDR1 is SGHTA and CDR2 is FQGNSA. The junction had 9 bases not matched to a gene; V was cut back by 5 bases and J by 2 bases. This CDR3 region has 18 residues. CDR3 protein: CASSGRTSGGITTDTQYF. Here the CDR3 DNA reads TGTGCCAGCAGCGGCCGGACTAGCGGGGGGATTACCACAGATACGCAGTATTTT.

Only one count was recorded for this clone. The genes are TRBV5-1 and TRBJ1-2, with 8 bases aligning to TRBD1. The CDR3 contains 15 residues. Trimming took 5 bases from V and 3 from J; bases not matched to a gene: 9. Germline assignment: CDR1 SGHRS and CDR2 YFSETQ. CDR3 loop: CASRESGGLDYGYTF. In DNA, the CDR3 is TGCGCCAGCAGAGAATCAGGGGGCTTGGACTATGGCTACACCTTC.

The rearrangement links TRBV5-4 to TRBJ1-2; TRBD1 is a possible D gene (5 bases). Per germline, CDR1 SGHNT and CDR2 YYREEE (reference sequence). The V end lost 3 bases, the J end lost 1 base, and 28 bases lay between the germline ends. This CDR3 has 20 amino acids. The CDR3 reads CASSYGHAIASMSNNYGYTF. CDR3 coding DNA: TGTGCCAGCAGCTATGGACACGCTATCGCGTCCATGTCTAATAACTATGGCTACACCTTC.

This clone was observed a handful of times. The rearrangement joins TRBV7-8 to TRBJ2-5; TRBD1 is a possible D gene (5 bases). Trimming left V 1 base short and J 2 bases short, with 17 bases between. CDR3 length equals 17 residues. Germline V lookup: CDR1 SGHVS, CDR2 FQNEAQ. CDR3 in amino acids: CASSLERGVWGQETQYF. CDR3 DNA sequence: TGTGCCAGCAGCTTAGAAAGGGGCGTATGGGGTCAAGAGACCCAGTACTTC.

The chain is built from TRBV24-1 and TRBJ2-6; 8 bases agree with TRBD1. CDR3 length equals 19 residues. V trimming: 3 bases; J trimming: 0 bases; junction bases outside the gene matches: 9. Germline V gene lookup returns CDR1 KGHDR and CDR2 SFDVKD. DNA of the CDR3: TGTGCCACCAGTGATCCTACAGGGGGATACGGCTCTGGGGCCAACGTCCTGACTTTC. This codes for CATSDPTGGYGSGANVLTF.

This sequence joins TRBV6-2 or TRBV6-3 and TRBJ1-5; 11 bases are shared with TRBD1. Trimming at V came to 6 bases and at J to 1 base, leaving 5 bases not matched to a gene. CDR1 and CDR2 (germline): MNHEY, SVGEGT. The CDR3 is made up of 16 amino acids. In DNA, the CDR3 is TGTGCCAGCAGCCCTGGGACAGGGGGAAGCAATCAGCCCCAGCATTTT. Its translation is CASSPGTGGSNQPQHF.

This clone has just one count. The CDR3 nucleotides read TGTGCCAGCAGTTCAGGGGTGCATGGCTACACCTTC. Protein: CASSSGVHGYTF. V is TRBV28 and J is TRBJ1-2, with D possibly being TRBD1 (6 bases). CDR3 length: 12 amino acids. Trimming removed 4 bases at V and 6 bases at J, with 9 bases between. Germline CDR1 is MDHEN and CDR2 is SYDVKM.

The J gene is TRBJ2-1, the V gene TRBV7-6; 8 bases line up with TRBD1. The CDR3 is made up of 18 amino acids. Trimming cost V 5 bases and J 0 bases; bases outside gene matches: 12. The germline V gene encodes CDR1 SGHVS and CDR2 FNYEAQ. CDR3 nucleotide sequence: TGTGCCAGCAGCGGGAACCCCGCGGGGACAGGCTCCTACAATGAGCAGTTCTTC. Translation gives CASSGNPAGTGSYNEQFF.

The count of this clone is one. The CDR3 DNA is TGTGCCAGCAGCATTCAGTCGGACAGGGTTGTCACAGATACGCAGTATTTT. Its protein product is CASSIQSDRVVTDTQYF. This sequence joins TRBV11-2 and TRBJ2-3, with TRBD1 matching over 8 bases. CDR3 length equals 17 residues. In germline, CDR1 is SGHAT, CDR2 FQNNGV. V shed 5 bases, J shed 2 bases, and the junction held 12 bases outside the gene matches.

The chain carries TRBV3-1 (or the pseudogene TRBV3-2) and TRBJ2-2; possible D gene TRBD2, 6 bases. The ends were cut back, 1 base at V and 4 bases at J, with 13 bases in the middle. CDR1 and CDR2 (germline): LGHDT, YNNKEL (reference sequence). CDR3 length equals 16 residues. The CDR3 nucleotides read TGTGCCAGCAGCCAAGTTCAGGAGGGCACCACCGGGGAGCTGTTTTTT. Encoded protein: CASSQVQEGTTGELFF.

Comment on this clone: This sample includes further DNA sequences coding for the same CDR3. The chain is built from TRBV7-9 and TRBJ1-4, with TRBD1 identical over 8 bases. Germline assignment: CDR1 SEHNR and CDR2 FQNEAQ (reference sequence). The ends lost 5 bases at V and 8 bases at J; junction bases unmatched: 7. This CDR3 comprises 14 residues. The CDR3 region has the DNA TGTGCCAGCAGCCTCAGAACAGGGGGAGAAAAACTGTTTTTT. This sequence encodes CASSLRTGGEKLFF.

The chain recombines TRBV14 with TRBJ2-1; 8 bases align to TRBD1. Unmatched junction bases numbered 10, after V lost 0 bases and J lost 9 bases. This CDR3 is built from 16 residues. CDR1 is SGHDN, CDR2 FVKESK, per germline. The CDR3 loop reads CASSQDHGTGTFEQFF. The CDR3 region has the DNA TGTGCCAGCAGCCAAGACCACGGGACAGGAACCTTTGAGCAGTTCTTC.

The chain links TRBV24-1 to TRBJ2-5, with 9 nucleotides matching TRBD2. The CDR3 has 15 amino acids. The germline gives CDR1 KGHDR, CDR2 SFDVKD. V gave up 6 bases and J gave up 1 base; unmatched junction bases: 5. The CDR3 protein is CATSLSSGAQETQYF. The CDR3 DNA reads as TGTGCCACCAGTTTGTCTAGCGGGGCCCAAGAGACCCAGTACTTC.

CDR3 in amino acids: CASSIPRINQPQHF. DNA of the CDR3: TGTGCCAGTAGTATACCGAGGATAAATCAGCCCCAGCATTTT. V gene TRBV19 combines with J gene TRBJ1-5; D is undetermined. CDR3 length equals 14 residues. V lost 2 bases to trimming and J lost 4 bases, with 9 bases between them. Per the germline V gene, CDR1 is LNHDA and CDR2 is SQIVND (reference sequence).